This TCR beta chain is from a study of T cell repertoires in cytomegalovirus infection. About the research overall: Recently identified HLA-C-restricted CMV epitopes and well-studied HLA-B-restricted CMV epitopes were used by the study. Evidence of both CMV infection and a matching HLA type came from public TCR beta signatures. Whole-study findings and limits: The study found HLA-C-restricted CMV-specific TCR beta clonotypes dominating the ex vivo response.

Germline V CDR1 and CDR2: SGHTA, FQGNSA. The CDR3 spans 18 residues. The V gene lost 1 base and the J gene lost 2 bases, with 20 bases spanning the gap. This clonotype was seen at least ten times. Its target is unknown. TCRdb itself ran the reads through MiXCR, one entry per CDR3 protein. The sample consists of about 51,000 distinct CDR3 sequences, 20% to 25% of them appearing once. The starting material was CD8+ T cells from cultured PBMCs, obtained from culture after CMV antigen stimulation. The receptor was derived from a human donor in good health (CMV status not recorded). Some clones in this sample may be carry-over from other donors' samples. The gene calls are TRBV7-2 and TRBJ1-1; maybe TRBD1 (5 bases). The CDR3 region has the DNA TGTGCCAGCAGCTTAGGGGACGAATTGGAGGGGTTAAACACTGAAGCTTTCTTT. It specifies CASSLGDELEGLNTEAFF.